Following are 18 T cell receptor beta chains from one sample sequenced in a study of cytomegalovirus exposure and HLA in healthy donors. The PCR contained 60 Vbeta and 13 Jbeta primers. Repertoires were generated with immunoSEQ multiplex PCR, while TCRdb's copy carries only in-frame clones and drops some. The record lists approximately 190,000 clones, of which the ten most abundant hold about 6.8%. The specimen was PBMCs. Source of these receptors: a man younger than 40 in good health and CMV-seronegative.

The chain combines TRBV4-2 with TRBJ2-4; D ambiguous. This CDR3 contains 12 residues. V was clipped by 4 bases and J by 3 bases, with 4 bases between them. Germline V lookup: CDR1 LGHNA, CDR2 YNFKEQ. The CDR3 spells CASSPSKNIQYF. The CDR3 DNA follows: TGTGCCAGCAGCCCGAGCAAAAACATTCAGTACTTC.

The chain links TRBV5-1 to TRBJ1-2; 7 bases line up with TRBD1. This CDR3 contains 14 residues. Germline V gene lookup returns CDR1 SGHRS and CDR2 YFSETQ. V was pared by 0 bases and J by 6 bases, with 5 bases of the junction left unmatched. In DNA, the CDR3 is TGCGCCAGCAGCTTGGCACAGGGGCTAAATGGCTACACCTTC. The encoded protein is CASSLAQGLNGYTF.

The chain carries TRBV7-2 and TRBJ2-7; TRBD2 agrees at 8 bases. From germline, CDR1 is SGHTA and CDR2 FQGNSA. The CDR3 runs to 15 residues. Trimming took 2 bases from V and 5 from J; bases not matched to a gene: 8. CDR3 sequence (DNA): TGTGCCAGCAGCTTAAATAGCGGGGCAAGGGACGAGCAGTACTTC. Its protein product is CASSLNSGARDEQYF.

This sequence joins TRBV19 and TRBJ2-1, with D maybe TRBD2 (5 bases). Germline V lookup: CDR1 LNHDA, CDR2 SQIVND (reference sequence). There are 13 residues in the CDR3. V lost 1 base, J lost 12 bases, and 13 bases lay in between. CDR3 in amino acids: CASSIGGGPLQFF. DNA of the CDR3: TGTGCCAGTAGTATAGGAGGCGGGCCTTTGCAGTTCTTC.

V is TRBV10-2 and J is TRBJ1-1, with D possibly TRBD1 on 6 matching bases. The CDR3 runs 10 residues. V lost 10 bases and J lost 5, with 8 bases in between. Germline V gives CDR1 WSHSY, CDR2 SAAADI. The CDR3 loop reads CATRGTEAFF. The CDR3 bases are TGCGCCACTAGGGGGACTGAAGCTTTCTTT.

To note about this clone: The same CDR3 is also encoded by other DNA sequences in this sample. The chain has TRBV9 and TRBJ2-5; 11 nucleotides agree with TRBD2. The germline gives CDR1 SGDLS, CDR2 YYNGEE. The V segment lost 0 bases and the J segment 4 bases; nucleotides outside the gene matches: 2. This CDR3 is built from 15 residues. In nucleotides, the CDR3 is TGTGCCAGCAGCGTAGGGCTAGCGGGAGGAGAGACCCAGTACTTC. It yields the protein CASSVGLAGGETQYF.

V is TRBV2 and J is TRBJ1-1, with D maybe TRBD1 (6 bases). The germline V gene has CDR1 SNHLY and CDR2 FYNNEI. Trimming shortened V by 2 bases and J by 0 bases, and 10 bases separated the two germline ends. This CDR3 spans 15 amino acids. The CDR3: CASSELGDMNTEAFF. The CDR3 coding sequence is TGTGCCAGCAGTGAATTGGGGGACATGAACACTGAAGCTTTCTTT.

This chain connects TRBV5-6 to TRBJ2-7; D gene uncertain. CDR3 length equals 13 residues. V was clipped by 0 bases and J by 9 bases, with 13 bases between them. CDR1 is SGHDT and CDR2 is YYEEEE in the germline V gene. The CDR3 coding sequence is TGTGCCAGCAGCTTGGGTCAAAGAGGCGCGCAGTACTTC. This gives the protein CASSLGQRGAQYF.

The chain couples TRBV4-2 to TRBJ1-2; D may be TRBD1 (5 bases). The CDR3 is 18 residues long. V shed 6 bases and J shed 0 bases, with 23 bases lying between them. CDR1 and CDR2 (germline): LGHNA, YNFKEQ. CDR3 protein: CASRQINIGSGSNYGYTF. CDR3 sequence (DNA): TGTGCCAGCAGACAAATCAACATTGGGTCAGGGTCTAACTATGGCTACACCTTC.

This chain joins TRBV9 and TRBJ2-7; TRBD2 aligns across 10 bases. V shed 3 bases, J shed 2 bases, and the junction held 5 bases outside the gene matches. This CDR3 is built from 15 residues. Germline CDR1 reads SGDLS; CDR2 reads YYNGEE. For the CDR3, the DNA is TGTGCCAGCAGCGAGGGGACTAGCGTAGCCTACGAGCAGTACTTC. Its translation: CASSEGTSVAYEQYF.

The genes are TRBV10-3 and TRBJ2-7; TRBD1 matches at 10 bases. V shed 3 bases, J shed 7 bases, and the junction held 12 bases outside the gene matches. This CDR3 region has 16 residues. Germline V lookup: CDR1 ENHRY, CDR2 SYGVKD. The CDR3 sequence: CAISERTGGGTGEQYF. CDR3 DNA: TGTGCCATCAGTGAAAGGACAGGGGGGGGAACTGGGGAGCAGTACTTC.

V usage is TRBV7-2 and J usage is TRBJ2-4; D is unclear. Germline values: CDR1 SGHTA, CDR2 FQGNSA. The CDR3 is 14 residues long. Trimming stripped 4 bases from V and 3 bases from J, with 10 bases between. The CDR3 loop reads CASSSYSVKNIQYF. The DNA for the CDR3 is TGTGCCAGCAGCTCATACAGTGTCAAAAACATTCAGTACTTC.

The V and J genes are TRBV30 and TRBJ1-1; tentatively, D is TRBD1 (6 bases). This CDR3 comprises 14 residues. Germline CDR1 GTSNPN, CDR2 SVGIG (reference sequence). Trimming stripped 2 bases from V and 0 bases from J, with 10 bases between. The CDR3 DNA sequence: TGTGCCTGGAGTAGGACAGTGATGAACACTGAAGCTTTCTTT. Amino acid sequence: CAWSRTVMNTEAFF.

The chain couples TRBV2 to TRBJ2-5, with a possible D match to TRBD2 (7 bases). This CDR3 comprises 15 residues. Germline V lookup: CDR1 SNHLY, CDR2 FYNNEI. Trimming stripped 5 bases from V and 4 bases from J, with 17 bases between. The CDR3 reads CASSPVGGAGETQYF. Written as DNA, the CDR3 is TGTGCCAGCAGTCCCGTAGGGGGGGCGGGAGAGACCCAGTACTTC.

V gene TRBV7-6 combines with J gene TRBJ1-4, with TRBD1 matching over 10 bases. Germline V lookup: CDR1 SGHVS, CDR2 FNYEAQ. Unmatched junction bases numbered 7, after V lost 5 bases and J lost 7 bases. The CDR3 sequence is 15 residues long. In DNA form, the CDR3 reads TGTGCCAGCAGCCTAAGCCGGGACAGGGGTGAAAAACTGTTTTTT. Its protein product is CASSLSRDRGEKLFF.

The chain couples TRBV2 to TRBJ1-4; 8 nucleotides align to TRBD1. The V gene's germline CDR1 is SNHLY and CDR2 FYNNEI. Trimming took 5 bases from V and 0 from J; bases not matched to a gene: 8. The CDR3 totals 17 residues. CDR3 bases: TGTGCCAGCAGTCCCCAGGGGGCTTCCGCAACTAATGAAAAACTGTTTTTT. It specifies CASSPQGASATNEKLFF.

V usage is TRBV7-9 and J usage is TRBJ1-1, with D possibly TRBD1 on 5 matching bases. Trimming took off 5 bases at V and 4 bases at J, with 11 bases between the two ends. The CDR3 extends over 13 amino acids. In germline, CDR1 is SEHNR, CDR2 FQNEAQ (reference sequence). CDR3 nucleotide sequence: TGTGCCAGCAGCAAAGACGGGGGCACTGAAGCTTTCTTT. This sequence encodes CASSKDGGTEAFF.

This rearrangement joins TRBV14 to TRBJ2-7, with unresolved D. Looked up from germline, CDR1 is SGHDN and CDR2 is FVKESK. This CDR3 has 12 residues. The ends were cut back, 4 bases at V and 7 bases at J, with 11 bases in the middle. The CDR3 reads CASSPNWAEQYF. The DNA for the CDR3 is TGTGCCAGCAGCCCGAACTGGGCGGAGCAGTACTTC.